This TCR beta chain was sequenced in a study of cytomegalovirus exposure and HLA in healthy donors (dated by TCRdb to about 2017). About the full investigation: An earlier analysis of several hundred of the donors reported about 260 Gb of sequence data and 95 million to 120 million unique TCR beta sequences obtained from approximately 180 million T cells. An early release that covered fewer than 750 HLA-typed donors contained 250 to 350 gigabases of sequencing data and 70 million to 100 million unique TCR sequences. Of the approximately 400 genotyped donors, 81% were placed in the genetic ancestry cluster associated with self-reported Caucasian donors. The study aimed to test whether signatures of past pathogen exposure could be identified by cataloging public T cell receptors. Using immunosequencing, the study profiled T cell repertoires from 500 to 800 subjects and related those repertoires to cytomegalovirus serostatus. Besides the first cohort of roughly 640 subjects, a separate validation cohort made up of 120 different subjects was used. High-throughput TCR immunosequencing, statistical association of individual TCRs with disease status, and machine learning were combined to predict cytomegalovirus infection status. A later analysis re-analyzed previously published TCR beta repertoires from approximately 670 donors and added high-resolution HLA genotyping to study TCR occurrence patterns. The later analysis used no new phenotypic data to find candidate immune exposures, relying instead on TCR beta sequences and their occurrence across donors. In an earlier analysis of 500 to 650 of the donors, high-throughput TCR beta sequencing was used to judge whether each TCR beta V gene segment behaved as functional or pseudogenic. Donor age, sex, ethnicity and CMV serostatus were collected together with the repertoire data. A later genetic analysis used genome-wide SNP genotypes for about 60% of the roughly 700 donors, treating that subset as a discovery cohort. All discovery cohort repertoires had been generated using a single sequencing platform. HLA typing included class I and class II loci at four-digit resolution. The number of typed donors differed by locus: about 620-630 for A, B, C, DRB1 and DQB1; roughly 510 for DQA1; around 580 for DPA1; and roughly 470 for DPB1. Roughly 5 DR-DQ haplotypes were handled as single units for association and clustering, since linkage in the cohort was strong. On average, around 240,000 unique TCR beta nucleotide sequences were sequenced per donor among about 400 genotyped donors of the cohort, with roughly 18% of those sequences being non-productive.

On this clone itself: The target of this receptor is not known. The record has no base qualities; no much larger clone is one base away.

Preparation of the library involved the immunoSEQ multiplex PCR assay. For the multiplex PCR, a mixture combining 60 forward primers for TCR Vbeta segments and 13 reverse primers for TCR Jbeta segments was used. The CDR3 region of rearranged TCR beta genes was amplified from genomic DNA with a multiplex PCR assay. Amplified TCR beta libraries were sequenced as 87-base-pair reads on the Illumina HiSeq System. In the authors' own workflow: Across the 640 or so repertoires, a later analysis counted 75 million to 90 million unique TCR beta chains, around 11 million of which were shared by at least two donors. Raw reads were error-corrected and collapsed into unique sequences with a nearest-neighbor algorithm that merged closely related sequences to remove PCR and sequencing errors. V, D and J gene segments were assigned by aligning CDR3 sequences to IMGT reference sequences. For a sequence to be retained, a match of at least six nucleotides was required to both a V gene segment and a J gene segment. A rearrangement was called productive if the CDR3 had no stop codons and remained in frame with V and J, and every other rearrangement was called non-productive. CDR3 was defined by IMGT convention, running from the second conserved V-encoded cysteine to the conserved J-encoded phenylalanine. The earlier analysis of about 570 of the donors excluded any sequence lacking an unambiguous match to a single V gene segment. In an earlier analysis of about 590 of the donors, a V segment was called functional when productive rearrangements were above 56.7%, and segregating when the standard deviation between donors exceeded 5%. A statistical classification framework was built to diagnose cytomegalovirus status from the catalog of TCR beta chain sequences. A later analysis assigned V and J genes by comparing TCR nucleotide sequences with IMGT/GENE-DB human TR gene sequences. Using the TCRdist pipeline, a later analysis assigned CDR3 sequences along with most-parsimonious VDJ recombination scenarios. In a later analysis, every TCR beta chain was defined by the combination of its CDR3 amino acid sequence and its V-gene family, and reads without a unique V-gene family were dropped. As a way to deal with suspected cross-contamination and a sequencing artifact, a later analysis dropped over 550 nucleotide sequences that were highly shared and had low generation probability. A later analysis calculated a clonal expansion index for each public chain from normalized within-repertoire ranks of inferred template counts. Generation probabilities in a later analysis came from a VDJ recombination model fitted to out-of-frame rearrangements, and those results were checked against IGoR. In a later analysis, TCR-TCR, TCR-HLA and TCR-CMV co-occurrence was scored with hypergeometric tests, and a repertoire-size bias correction was applied to TCR pairs. To estimate false discovery rates, a later analysis permuted the HLA or CMV assignments 20 times. In a later analysis, co-occurring TCRs were grouped using DBSCAN, with TCRdist sequence similarity added in when clustering inside HLA-allele-positive subsets. Repertoires with fewer than 30,000 or more than 120,000 public chains, plus five repertoires with anomalous nucleotide sharing, were excluded from co-occurrence clustering. The table comes from immuneACCESS by way of TCRdb, which keeps in-frame sequences with V and J called. Part of the clones is missing from these tables; in studies checked, under half for an unresolved V gene and the rest for unknown reasons. That table furnishes V, J and clone size, whereas the DNA furnished D and trimming. Across this sample there are approximately 170,000 clones, with roughly 75% seen only once. The top ten hold approximately 5% of the sample.

The cohort comprised hundreds of healthy bone marrow donors. Cohort members were all nominally healthy when sampled, although unrecorded immune exposures were likely present. The donor was CMV seropositive and belonged to the group of 250 to 300 seropositive cohort members. Each donor provided a peripheral blood sample, and peripheral blood mononuclear cells were used for TCR beta sequencing. Genomic DNA was extracted from the blood cell samples with the Qiagen DNeasy Blood Extraction Kit. Overall study results and their limits: Across donors, most TCR sequences were observed very rarely, whereas some public TCRs were present in many individuals. The authors suggested that the approach could potentially be generalized to other disease states and immunological phenotypes. In a later analysis, HLA-associated TCR beta chains were found to be more clonally expanded and to have lower generation probabilities than equally common non-associated chains. In vitro tests confirmed that a few of the cytomegalovirus-associated TCR beta chains recognize cytomegalovirus antigens. The sequencing pipeline was judged likely to have produced a cluster of highly shared sequence variants as a technical artifact. In a later genetic analysis, a missense DCLRE1C variant was associated with V-gene and J-gene trimming of TCR beta chains, and the association was replicated in an independent cohort. The cohort was sequenced for TCR beta chains only, and without alpha or paired-chain data the features that could be detected were limited. For the cohort, immune exposure information was limited to CMV serostatus. The earlier analysis of 587 of the donors excluded fewer than 20 rarely observed V segments, including chromosome 9 orphons, because counts were too low. A total of about 150 TCR beta chains were listed by the study as associated with cytomegalovirus. In a later analysis, some 18,000 TCR beta sequences were associated with specific HLA alleles at a false discovery rate of 0.05. A later genetic analysis reported fewer N-insertions in productive TCRs among donors in an Asian-associated ancestry cluster than the approximately 670-donor mean. When HLA alleles, especially DR and DQ, strongly co-occurred, attributing TCR associations to individual alleles was difficult. Linkage disequilibrium might explain the correlated functional status among segregating V segments, but an unknown experimental factor could not be ruled out. According to a later analysis, most CMV-associated TCR beta chains appeared to be HLA-restricted, and the HLA associations seemed to be driven largely by CMV exposure. Roughly uniform sequencing depth across donors was assumed in presence/absence analyses, although this assumption may not hold. The classifier was reported to diagnose cytomegalovirus status with high specificity and sensitivity in both the original cohort and the validation cohort. According to a later analysis, TCR association rates differed among HLA loci, with DRB1 alleles showing the most associated TCRs and HLA-C alleles showing the fewest. A further reported finding was that TCR beta sequences accurately predicted the HLA-A and HLA-B alleles for most subjects in the first cohort. According to a later analysis, parvovirus B19, influenza, CMV and Epstein-Barr virus appeared linked to several top co-occurrence clusters. Because some donors lacked HLA typing at each locus, the association tests relied only on the typed subset. An earlier analysis of approximately 540 of the donors showed that most TCR beta V segments appeared in productive rearrangements either about 87% or about 30% of the time, which broadly matched IMGT annotations.

This receptor was identified in a man between 25 and 39 years old in good health and CMV-seropositive. Sequencing was done on a sample of PBMCs.

The CDR3 in this case is CASSYSTGKGGYTF. The sequenced DNA: TGTGCCAGCAGTTACTCGACAGGGAAGGGTGGCTACACCTTC. Recombination connected TRBV6-5 to TRBJ1-2, and 7 bases in between align with TRBD1. In the germline V gene, CDR1 corresponds to MNHEY and CDR2 to SVGAGI. From the cysteine through the phenylalanine, the CDR3 covers 14 amino acids. Only the CDR3 DNA is retained, 42 bases long and in frame from the first base. V is cut back by 0 bases and J by 7 bases, with 5 bases in the junction unmatched.